This TCR beta chain was identified in a study of identical twins listed by TCRdb under 2016. Background on the whole study: TCR alpha and beta repertoires from monozygotic twins, unrelated adults of various ages and cord blood were deep-sequenced to test whether fetal clonotypes persist. To rule out contamination, replicate twin experiments were performed at different times with different library preparation protocols.

The germline V gene (reference sequence) sets CDR1 to LNHNV and CDR2 to YYDKDF. V trim: 8 bases; J trim: 6 bases; unmatched bases: 7. Counted from cysteine to phenylalanine, this CDR3 has 14 amino acids. The entry retains the CDR3 DNA only, 42 bases that are in frame from base 1. About this clonotype itself: Its antigen remains unidentified. Base quality data are lacking; no much larger clone is found one base away.

Libraries were constructed by 5' RACE. Reads for this sample came from an Illumina HiSeq 2000. A universal primer binding site was introduced by template switching, and a unique molecular identifier was present in the final cDNA, enabling accurate counting of TCR cDNA molecules. First-strand cDNA for TCR alpha and beta chains was synthesized from specific primers in the conserved constant-segment region. Each cDNA library was double barcoded, with a SMART-Mk sample barcode plus Illumina barcodes, to control for contamination. Two successive PCR steps introduced TruSeq adapter sequences along with Illumina sample barcodes. The Illumina HiSeq platform was used with custom primers to sequence TCR alpha and beta cDNA libraries. The authors processed their data as follows. Raw reads were processed with MiGEC to extract unique molecular identifiers, and MiXCR was used to determine CDR3 positions. For each individual, recombination models were inferred using an EM algorithm with the repgenHMM and IGoR tools. Shared clonotype analysis was performed with the tcR package in R, normalizing sharing by the product of cloneset sizes. To study raw recombination free of thymic and clonal selection effects, out-of-frame nonproductive sequences were analyzed. The public reads were reprocessed in TCRdb via fastp at Q25 and MiXCR, keeping in-frame beta chains. Each entry is one CDR3 protein sequence, shown with its most common DNA and genes. TCRdb, not the authors, supplied the V and J calls. This sample comprises some 590,000 distinct CDR3 sequences, roughly 9.9% of them detected only once. The top ten clones comprise roughly 3.2% of the sample.

Only healthy Caucasian donors were included. Three pairs of female monozygotic twins, all aged about 18 to 29 years, made up the twin cohort. Peripheral blood mononuclear cells were used as the source from which RNA for TCR libraries was isolated. Here is what the overall study found, with its caveats: Abundant cord blood beta clonotypes carried fewer insertions; young adult naive repertoires showed a weaker similar trend, while memory repertoires showed none. In monozygotic twins, out-of-frame TCR alpha sharing was systematically underestimated by recombination models, although the models agreed with sharing between unrelated individuals. Compared with coincidental sharing between unrelated individuals, out-of-frame TCR alpha sequences shared between twins had an excess of sequences with low generation probability. Because the same donors could not be followed over many years, conclusions were based on cross-sectional statistical analysis. In beta out-of-frame sequences, excess twin sharing was weaker, because having fewer shared sequences lowered the signal-to-noise ratio. Invariant T cells such as MAIT and iNKT could partly confound zero-insertion analyses, though diverse VJ usage argued against this for most clonotypes.

These data were also reused for a study on yellow fever vaccine responses in identical twins. As that second study puts it: The authors reported that the T cell response to vaccination in identical twins appeared partly convergent and partly personalized. Focusing on identical twins, the study followed the T cell clones that responded to the vaccine, and did so with precision.

This chain is built from TRBV15 and TRBJ2-1, with 10 bases matching TRBD2. The origin of this receptor is a woman aged 18 to 35 in good health. The sample was PBMCs. DNA sequence: TGTGCCACCTCCGGGACTAGCGCCATCAATGAGCAGTTCTTC. It is translated as CATSGTSAINEQFF. The variable domain in full, with residues beyond the CDR3 obtained from the reference TRBV15 and TRBJ2-1 genes, is DAMVIQNPRYQVTQFGKPVTLSCSQTLNHNVMYWYQQKSSQAPKLLFHYYDKDFNNEADTPDNFQSRRPNTSFCFLDIRSPGLGDTAMYLCATSGTSAINEQFFGPGTRLTVL.